Reported below is one T cell receptor (beta chain). Sequencing used immunoSEQ multiplex PCR; TCRdb keeps in-frame clones, though not all of them. The sample carries approximately 2,300,000 clones, about nine tenths recorded once. This sample was taken from a study of shared clonotypes between healthy human individuals. Germline-derived CDR1 and CDR2 are SGHNT and YYREEE (reference sequence). CDR3 length: 15 residues. The sequence was obtained from a man aged 18 to 29 in good health. Some clones in this sample may be carry-over from other donors' samples. The chain is built from TRBV5-4 and TRBJ2-5, with 12 bases identical to TRBD1. TRBJ2-7 matches the DNA end more closely, so the J call is doubtful. The source material was naive CD4+ T cells from PBMCs. Noted subset: CD45RA+ positively selected. CDR3 DNA: TGTGCCAGCAGCCTAGGGACAGGGGGCTTCTACGAGCAGTACTTC. This translates into CASSLGTGGFYEQYF.